This note documents a single TCR beta chain sequence. What it recognizes is unknown. This CDR3 is 15 amino acids long. Trimming at V came to 5 bases and at J to 10 bases, leaving 10 bases not matched to a gene. CDR1 is LNHDA, CDR2 SQIVND, per germline (reference sequence). This entry comes from a study of type 1 regulatory T cells. Study-level information: T-allo10 is a Tr1-enriched, alloantigen-specific CD4 T cell product made in vitro.

Study findings and constraints: Type 1 regulatory T cells had a more restricted TCR repertoire than non-type 1 regulatory T cells.

TCRdb reanalysed the reads using MiXCR and keeps one entry per CDR3 protein. The data show more than 50,000 distinct CDR3 sequences, roughly 60% seen once. Sequences were obtained from cultured non-Tr1 T cells, either the whole culture or a sorted T cell fraction (not recorded which). The rearrangement joins TRBV19 to TRBJ2-1; 11 bases fit TRBD2. The source is a human donor in good health. CDR3 residues: CASSPSGRYLGEQFF. CDR3 nucleotide sequence: TGTGCCAGTAGTCCTAGCGGGAGGTATTTAGGCGAGCAGTTCTTC.